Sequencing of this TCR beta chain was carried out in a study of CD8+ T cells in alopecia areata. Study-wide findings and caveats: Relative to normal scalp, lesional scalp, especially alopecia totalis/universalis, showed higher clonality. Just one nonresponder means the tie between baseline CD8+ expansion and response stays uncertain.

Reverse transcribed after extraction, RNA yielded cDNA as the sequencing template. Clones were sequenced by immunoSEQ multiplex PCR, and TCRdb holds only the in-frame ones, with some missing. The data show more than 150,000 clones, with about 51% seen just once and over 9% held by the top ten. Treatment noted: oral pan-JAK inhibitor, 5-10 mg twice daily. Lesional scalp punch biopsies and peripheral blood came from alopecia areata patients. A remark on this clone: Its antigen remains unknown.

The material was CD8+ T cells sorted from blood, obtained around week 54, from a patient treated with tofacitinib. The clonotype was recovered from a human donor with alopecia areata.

The CDR3 DNA follows: TGTGCCAGCAACCGTCGGGGGGGCCGAGGCACAGATACGCAGTATTTT. Translated, it gives CASNRRGGRGTDTQYF. The chain links TRBV7-2 to TRBJ2-3; 8 bases are shared with TRBD2. The germline CDR1 and CDR2 sequences are SGHTA and FQGNSA. CDR3 length: 16 residues. V trimming: 7 bases; J trimming: 1 base; junction bases outside the gene matches: 10.